This T cell receptor (beta chain) appears in the sequencing data of a study of blood T cell repertoires in COVID-19. This CDR3 has 13 residues. Germline lookup yields CDR1 SSHAT and CDR2 FNYEAQ (reference sequence). Clones were sequenced by immunoSEQ multiplex PCR, and TCRdb holds only the in-frame ones, with some missing. The sample lists a few hundred thousand clones, 70% to 90% occurring once. A note on this clone: The junction departs from germline at one end; a sequencing error may be responsible.

This TCR was sampled from a woman aged 25 to 39 with active or convalescent COVID-19. V gene TRBV7-7 combines with J gene TRBJ1-1, with 9 bases lining up with TRBD1. Sequenced input: peripheral blood. The CDR3 region is CASSPDRGGKAFF. The DNA for the CDR3 is TGTGCTAGCAGCCCGGACAGGGGTGGTAAAGCTTTCTTT.